The clone carrying this TCR beta chain appeared a single time. CDR1 is MNHEY and CDR2 is SVGAGI in the germline V gene. Trimming removed 2 bases from V and 7 bases from J; junction bases left unmatched: 3. The length of the CDR3 is 16 residues. The authors' processing: Researchers report that nucleated cell counts were estimated from reference gene primer amplification. The method was immunoSEQ multiplex PCR; TCRdb's version includes in-frame clones alone and lacks a portion of them. For V, J and clone size, that table is used; D and trimming come from the DNA. The profile shows 400,000 or so clones, 89% of them singletons. The sample originates from a study of blood T cell repertoires in COVID-19.

The sequenced sample consisted of peripheral blood. The rearrangement links TRBV6-5 to TRBJ2-1, with 15 nucleotides matching TRBD2. This sequence was found in a woman aged 40 to 49 with COVID-19, enrolled during active disease. The CDR3: CASSYRTSGGGNEQFF. The CDR3 DNA follows: TGTGCCAGCAGTTACCGGACTAGCGGGGGGGGTAATGAGCAGTTCTTC.